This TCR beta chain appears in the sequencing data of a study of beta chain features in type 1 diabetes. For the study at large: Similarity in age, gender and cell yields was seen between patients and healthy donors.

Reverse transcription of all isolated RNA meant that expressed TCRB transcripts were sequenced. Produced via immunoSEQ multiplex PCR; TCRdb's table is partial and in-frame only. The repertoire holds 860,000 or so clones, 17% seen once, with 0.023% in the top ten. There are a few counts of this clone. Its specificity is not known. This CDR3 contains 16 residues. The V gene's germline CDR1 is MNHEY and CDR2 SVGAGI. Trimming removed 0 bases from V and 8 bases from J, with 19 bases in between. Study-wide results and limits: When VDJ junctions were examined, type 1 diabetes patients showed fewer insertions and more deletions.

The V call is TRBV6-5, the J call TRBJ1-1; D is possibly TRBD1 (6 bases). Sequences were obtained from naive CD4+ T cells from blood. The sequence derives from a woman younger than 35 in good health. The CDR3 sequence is CASSYSIGAGAKEAFF. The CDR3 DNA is TGTGCCAGCAGTTACTCGATAGGGGCAGGGGCTAAGGAAGCTTTCTTT.